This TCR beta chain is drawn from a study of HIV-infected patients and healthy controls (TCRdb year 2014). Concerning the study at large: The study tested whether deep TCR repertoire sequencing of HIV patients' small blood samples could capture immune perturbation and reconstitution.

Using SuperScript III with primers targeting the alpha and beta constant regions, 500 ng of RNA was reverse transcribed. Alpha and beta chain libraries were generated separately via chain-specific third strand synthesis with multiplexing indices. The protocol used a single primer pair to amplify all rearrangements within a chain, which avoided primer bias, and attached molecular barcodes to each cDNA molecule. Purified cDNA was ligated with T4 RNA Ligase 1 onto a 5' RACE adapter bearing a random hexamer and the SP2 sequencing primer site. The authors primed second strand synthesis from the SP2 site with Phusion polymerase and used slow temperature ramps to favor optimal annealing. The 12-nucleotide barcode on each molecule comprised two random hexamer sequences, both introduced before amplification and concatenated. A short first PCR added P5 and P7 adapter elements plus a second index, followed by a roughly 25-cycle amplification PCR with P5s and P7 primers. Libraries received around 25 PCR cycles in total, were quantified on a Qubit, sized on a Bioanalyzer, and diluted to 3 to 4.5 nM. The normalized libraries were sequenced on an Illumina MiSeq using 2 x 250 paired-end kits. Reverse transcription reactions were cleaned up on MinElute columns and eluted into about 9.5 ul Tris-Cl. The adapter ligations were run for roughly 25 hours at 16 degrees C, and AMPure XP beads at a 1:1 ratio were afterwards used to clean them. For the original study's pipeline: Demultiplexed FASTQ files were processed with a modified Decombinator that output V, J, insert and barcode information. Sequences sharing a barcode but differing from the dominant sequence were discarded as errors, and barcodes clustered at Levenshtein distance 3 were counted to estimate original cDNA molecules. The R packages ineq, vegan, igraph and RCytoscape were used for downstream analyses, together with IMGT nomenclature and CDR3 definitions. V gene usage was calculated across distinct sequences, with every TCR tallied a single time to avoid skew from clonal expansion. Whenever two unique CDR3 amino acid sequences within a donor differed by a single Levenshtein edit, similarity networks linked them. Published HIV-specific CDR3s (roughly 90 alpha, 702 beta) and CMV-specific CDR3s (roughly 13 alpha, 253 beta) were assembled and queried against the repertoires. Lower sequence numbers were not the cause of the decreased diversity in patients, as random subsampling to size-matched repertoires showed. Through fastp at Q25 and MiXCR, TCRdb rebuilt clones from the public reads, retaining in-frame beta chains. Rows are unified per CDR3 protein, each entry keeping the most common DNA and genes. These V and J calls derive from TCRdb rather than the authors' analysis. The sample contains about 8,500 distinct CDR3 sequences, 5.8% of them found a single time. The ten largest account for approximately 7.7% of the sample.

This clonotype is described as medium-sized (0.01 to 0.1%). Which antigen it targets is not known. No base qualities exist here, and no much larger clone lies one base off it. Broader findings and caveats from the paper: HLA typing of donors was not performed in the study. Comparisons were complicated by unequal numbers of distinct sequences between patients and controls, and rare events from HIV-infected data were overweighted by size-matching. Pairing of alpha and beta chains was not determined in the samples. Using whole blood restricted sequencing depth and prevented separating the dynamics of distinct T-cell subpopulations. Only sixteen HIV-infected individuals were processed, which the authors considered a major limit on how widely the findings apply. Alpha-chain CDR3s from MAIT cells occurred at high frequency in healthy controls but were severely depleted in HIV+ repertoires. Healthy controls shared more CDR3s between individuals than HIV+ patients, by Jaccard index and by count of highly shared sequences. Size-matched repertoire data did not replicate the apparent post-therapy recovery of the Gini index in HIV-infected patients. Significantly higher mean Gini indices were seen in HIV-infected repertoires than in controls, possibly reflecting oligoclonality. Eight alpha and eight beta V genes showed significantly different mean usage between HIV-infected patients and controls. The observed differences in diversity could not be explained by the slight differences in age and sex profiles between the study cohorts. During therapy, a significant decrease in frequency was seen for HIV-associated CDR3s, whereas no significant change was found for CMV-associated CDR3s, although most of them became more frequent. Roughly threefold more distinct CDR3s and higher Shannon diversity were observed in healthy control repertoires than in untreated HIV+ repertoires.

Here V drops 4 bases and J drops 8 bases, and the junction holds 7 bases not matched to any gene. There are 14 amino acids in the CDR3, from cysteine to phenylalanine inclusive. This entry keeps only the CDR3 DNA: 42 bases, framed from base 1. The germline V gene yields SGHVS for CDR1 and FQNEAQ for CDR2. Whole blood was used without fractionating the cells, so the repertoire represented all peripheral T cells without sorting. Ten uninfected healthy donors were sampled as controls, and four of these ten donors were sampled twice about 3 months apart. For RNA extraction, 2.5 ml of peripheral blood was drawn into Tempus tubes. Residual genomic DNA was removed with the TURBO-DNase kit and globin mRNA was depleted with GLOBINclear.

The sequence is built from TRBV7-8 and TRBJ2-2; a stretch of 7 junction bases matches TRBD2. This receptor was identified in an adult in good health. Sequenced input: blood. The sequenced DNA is TGTGCCAGCAGCTCGGCGGGGGTTCGAGGGGAGCTGTTTTTT. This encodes CASSSAGVRGELFF. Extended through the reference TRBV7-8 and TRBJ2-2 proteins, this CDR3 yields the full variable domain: GAGVSQSPRYKVAKRGQDVALRCDPISGHVSLFWYQQALGQGPEFLTYFQNEAQLDKSGLPSDRFFAERPEGSVSTLKIQRTQQEDSAVYLCASSSAGVRGELFFGEGSRLTVL.